What follows is one T cell receptor (beta chain) and its context. Original analysis: Cell counts per sample came from amplifying reference gene primers. This table comes from immunoSEQ multiplex PCR, and its TCRdb copy is limited to in-frame clones, with some not included. The V and J calls and clone size are taken from that table; D and trimming were inferred from the DNA. The top ten hold roughly 13% of the sample, which has some 140,000 clones, more than 60% seen once. This specimen belongs to a study of blood T cell repertoires in COVID-19. Across the whole study: Acute and convalescent COVID-19 samples came from the United States, Italy and Spain. T cells, B-cell-depleted T cells, or PBMCs supplied cDNA or gDNA.

The CDR3 runs 15 residues. In germline, CDR1 is SGHNT, CDR2 YYREEE (reference sequence). Between the trimmed V and J ends, which lost 0 bases and 5 bases, there was a span of 15 bases. The sequence was obtained from a man older than 75 with acute or convalescent COVID-19. The sample was peripheral blood. This chain joins TRBV5-4 and TRBJ2-7, with D perhaps matching TRBD1 (6 bases). This chain's CDR3 is CASSLVGQRPHEQYF. The CDR3 DNA reads TGTGCCAGCAGCTTGGTAGGACAGCGACCCCACGAGCAGTACTTC.